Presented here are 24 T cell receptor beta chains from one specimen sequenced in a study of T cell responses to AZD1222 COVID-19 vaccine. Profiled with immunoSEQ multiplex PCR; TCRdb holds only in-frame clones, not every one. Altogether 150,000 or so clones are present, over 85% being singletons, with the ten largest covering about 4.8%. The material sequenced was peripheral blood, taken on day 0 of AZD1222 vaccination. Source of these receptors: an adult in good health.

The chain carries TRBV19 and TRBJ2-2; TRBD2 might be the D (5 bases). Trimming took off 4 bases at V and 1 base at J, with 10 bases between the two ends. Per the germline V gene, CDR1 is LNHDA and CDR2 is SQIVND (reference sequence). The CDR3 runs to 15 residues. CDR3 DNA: TGTGCCAGTAGTAAGGGAGAAATGAACACCGGGGAGCTGTTTTTT. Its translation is CASSKGEMNTGELFF.

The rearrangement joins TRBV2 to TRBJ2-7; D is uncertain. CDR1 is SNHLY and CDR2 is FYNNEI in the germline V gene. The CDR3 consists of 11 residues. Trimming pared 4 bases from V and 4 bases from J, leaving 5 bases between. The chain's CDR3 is CASSVLYEQYF. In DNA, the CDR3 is TGTGCCAGCAGTGTCCTTTACGAGCAGTACTTC.

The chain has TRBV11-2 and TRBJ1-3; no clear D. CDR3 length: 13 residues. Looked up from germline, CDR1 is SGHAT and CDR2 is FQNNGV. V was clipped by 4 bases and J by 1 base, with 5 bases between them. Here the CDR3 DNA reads TGTGCCAGCAGCTCCGGTTCTGGAAACACCATATATTTT. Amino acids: CASSSGSGNTIYF.

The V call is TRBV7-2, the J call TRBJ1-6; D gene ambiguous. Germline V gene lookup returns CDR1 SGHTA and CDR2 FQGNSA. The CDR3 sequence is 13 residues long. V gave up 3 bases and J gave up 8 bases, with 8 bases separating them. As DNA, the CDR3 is TGTGCCAGCAGCTTCGCCCCGGATTCACCCCTCCACTTT. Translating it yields CASSFAPDSPLHF.

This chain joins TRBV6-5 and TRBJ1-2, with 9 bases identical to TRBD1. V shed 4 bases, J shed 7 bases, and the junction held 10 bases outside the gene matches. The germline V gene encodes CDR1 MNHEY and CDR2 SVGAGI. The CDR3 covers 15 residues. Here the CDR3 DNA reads TGTGCCAGCAGTTTAGGACAGGGGCTCTATCTTGGCTACACCTTC. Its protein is CASSLGQGLYLGYTF.

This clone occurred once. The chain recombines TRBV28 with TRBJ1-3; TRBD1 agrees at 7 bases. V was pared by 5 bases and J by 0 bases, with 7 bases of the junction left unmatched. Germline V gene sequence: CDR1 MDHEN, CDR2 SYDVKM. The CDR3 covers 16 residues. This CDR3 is CASSVGGTDSGNTIYF. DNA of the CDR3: TGTGCCAGCAGTGTGGGAGGGACAGACTCTGGAAACACCATATATTTT.

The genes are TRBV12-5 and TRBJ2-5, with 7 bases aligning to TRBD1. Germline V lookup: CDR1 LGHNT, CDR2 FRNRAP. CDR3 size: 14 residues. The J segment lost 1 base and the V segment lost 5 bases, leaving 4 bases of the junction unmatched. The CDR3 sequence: CASGKGTVQETQYF. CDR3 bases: TGTGCTAGTGGTAAGGGGACAGTCCAAGAGACCCAGTACTTC.

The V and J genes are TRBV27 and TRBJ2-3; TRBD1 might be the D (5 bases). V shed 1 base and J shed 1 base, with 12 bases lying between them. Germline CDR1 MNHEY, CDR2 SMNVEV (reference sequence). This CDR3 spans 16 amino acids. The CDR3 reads CASSLFLDSGTDTQYF. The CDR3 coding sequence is TGTGCCAGCAGTTTATTTCTCGACAGTGGCACAGATACGCAGTATTTT.

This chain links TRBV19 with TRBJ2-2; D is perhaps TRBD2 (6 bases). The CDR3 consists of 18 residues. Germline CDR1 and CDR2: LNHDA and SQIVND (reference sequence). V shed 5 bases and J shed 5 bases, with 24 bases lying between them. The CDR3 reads CASSSGSGSLGGTGELFF. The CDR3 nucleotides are TGTGCCAGTAGTTCCGGGTCGGGGTCATTAGGAGGGACCGGGGAGCTGTTTTTT.

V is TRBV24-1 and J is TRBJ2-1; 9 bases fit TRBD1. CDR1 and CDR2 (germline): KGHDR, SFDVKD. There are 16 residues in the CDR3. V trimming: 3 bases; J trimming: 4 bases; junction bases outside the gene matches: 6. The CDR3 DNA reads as TGTGCCACCAGTGATGAGGGACAGGGACGTTACAATGAGCAGTTCTTC. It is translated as CATSDEGQGRYNEQFF.

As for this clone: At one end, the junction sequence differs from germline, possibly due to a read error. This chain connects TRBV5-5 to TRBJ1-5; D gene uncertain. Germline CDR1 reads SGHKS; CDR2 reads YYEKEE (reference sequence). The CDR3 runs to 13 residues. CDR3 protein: CASSLSPNQPQHF. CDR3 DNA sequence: TGTGCCAGCAGCTTATCACCAAATCAACCCCAGCATTTT.

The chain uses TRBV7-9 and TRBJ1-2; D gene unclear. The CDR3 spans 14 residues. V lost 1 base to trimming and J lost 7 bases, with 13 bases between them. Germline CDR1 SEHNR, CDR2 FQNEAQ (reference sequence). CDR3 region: CASSLEGDLAGYTF. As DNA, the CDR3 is TGTGCCAGCAGCTTAGAAGGTGACCTGGCTGGCTACACCTTC.

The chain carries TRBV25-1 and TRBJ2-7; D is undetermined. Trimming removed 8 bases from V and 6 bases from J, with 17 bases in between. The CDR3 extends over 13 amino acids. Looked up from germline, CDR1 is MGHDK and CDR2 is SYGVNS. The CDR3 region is CASGAGLRGEQYF. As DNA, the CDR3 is TGTGCCAGCGGTGCCGGGCTTCGCGGCGAGCAGTACTTC.

The CDR3 bases are TGTGCCAGCAGACTCGACAGGGACCCATACACTGAAGCTTTCTTT. Translating gives CASRLDRDPYTEAFF. This sequence joins TRBV6-5 and TRBJ1-1, with 7 nucleotides matching TRBD1. After removal of 6 bases from V and 3 bases from J, the junction contained 10 bases not matched to a gene. The CDR3 extends over 15 amino acids. The germline V gene encodes CDR1 MNHEY and CDR2 SVGAGI.

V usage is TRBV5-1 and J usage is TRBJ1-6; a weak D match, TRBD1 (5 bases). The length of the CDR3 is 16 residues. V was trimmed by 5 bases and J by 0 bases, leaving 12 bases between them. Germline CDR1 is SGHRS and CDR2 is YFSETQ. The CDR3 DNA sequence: TGCGCCAGCAGGGGGAATCAGGGCTCCTATAATTCACCCCTCCACTTT. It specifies CASRGNQGSYNSPLHF.

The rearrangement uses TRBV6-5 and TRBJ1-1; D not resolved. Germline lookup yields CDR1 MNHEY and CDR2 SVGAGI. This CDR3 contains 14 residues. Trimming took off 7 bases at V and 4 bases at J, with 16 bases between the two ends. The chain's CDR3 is CASTPASGVTEAFF. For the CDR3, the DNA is TGTGCCAGCACCCCCGCGTCTGGGGTCACTGAAGCTTTCTTT.

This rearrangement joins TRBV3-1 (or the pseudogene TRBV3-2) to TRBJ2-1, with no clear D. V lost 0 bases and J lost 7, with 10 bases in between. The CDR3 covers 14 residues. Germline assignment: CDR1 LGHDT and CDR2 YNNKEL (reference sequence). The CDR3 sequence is CASSQDVPKNEQFF. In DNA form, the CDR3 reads TGTGCCAGCAGCCAAGATGTCCCCAAGAATGAGCAGTTCTTC.

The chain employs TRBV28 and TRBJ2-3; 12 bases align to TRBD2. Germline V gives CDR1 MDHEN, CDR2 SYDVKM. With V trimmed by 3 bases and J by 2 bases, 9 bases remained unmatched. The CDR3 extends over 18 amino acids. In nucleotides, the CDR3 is TGTGCCAGCAGTTTCCTCCATGGACTAGCGGGAAACACAGATACGCAGTATTTT. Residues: CASSFLHGLAGNTDTQYF.

The CDR3 sequence: CASSPAYGYTF. The CDR3 bases are TGTGCCAGCAGTCCTGCCTATGGCTACACCTTC. The chain combines TRBV6-6 with TRBJ1-2; D is undetermined. CDR1 is MNHNY and CDR2 is SVGAGI in the germline V gene (reference sequence). The CDR3 covers 11 residues. V was shortened by 5 bases and J by 4 bases, with 5 bases between the two germline ends.

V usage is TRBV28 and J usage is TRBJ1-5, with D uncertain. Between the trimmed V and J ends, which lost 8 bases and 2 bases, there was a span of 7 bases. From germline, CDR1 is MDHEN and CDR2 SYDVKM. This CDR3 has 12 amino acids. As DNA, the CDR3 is TGTGCCAGCGTTACTGGCAATCAGCCCCAGCATTTT. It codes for CASVTGNQPQHF.

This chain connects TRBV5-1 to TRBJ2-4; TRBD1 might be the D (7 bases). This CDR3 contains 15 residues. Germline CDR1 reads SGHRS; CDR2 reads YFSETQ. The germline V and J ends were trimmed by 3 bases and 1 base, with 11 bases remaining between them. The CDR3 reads CASSSSGGAKNIQYF. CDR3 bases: TGCGCCAGCAGCTCGTCAGGGGGGGCCAAAAACATTCAGTACTTC.

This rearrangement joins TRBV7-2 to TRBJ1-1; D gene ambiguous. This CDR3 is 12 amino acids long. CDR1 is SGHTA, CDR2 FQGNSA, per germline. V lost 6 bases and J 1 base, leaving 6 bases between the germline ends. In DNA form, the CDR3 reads TGTGCCAGCAGACCCCCGAACACTGAAGCTTTCTTT. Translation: CASRPPNTEAFF.

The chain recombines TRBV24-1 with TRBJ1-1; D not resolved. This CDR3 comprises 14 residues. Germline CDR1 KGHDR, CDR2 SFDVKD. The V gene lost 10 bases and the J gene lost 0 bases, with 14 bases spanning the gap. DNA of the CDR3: TGTGCCACATGGCCCTTTCAAATGAACACTGAAGCTTTCTTT. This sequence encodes CATWPFQMNTEAFF.

CDR3 in DNA: TGTGCCAGCAGCTTAATGACAGGGGGCGCGGACCAGCATTTT. Its translation: CASSLMTGGADQHF. The genes are TRBV7-6 and TRBJ1-5; TRBD1 aligns across 10 bases. The germline CDR1 and CDR2 sequences are SGHVS and FNYEAQ. Losses at the gene ends were 2 bases for V and 12 bases for J; bases not matched to a gene: 7. This CDR3 has 14 residues.